This entry lists 9 T cell receptor beta chains sequenced from one sample in a study of early T cells in non-severe SARS-CoV-2 infection. One entry per CDR3 protein results from TCRdb running MiXCR on the 5' RACE reads. This sample yields tens of thousands of distinct CDR3 sequences, of which roughly 4% are seen a single time; less than 20% belongs to the top ten. The sequencing input was whole blood. Receptors were obtained from an adult who was a healthcare worker with PCR-confirmed SARS-CoV-2 infection or an uninfected control (not recorded which).

This clonotype was seen a few times. The rearrangement joins TRBV12-3 or TRBV12-4 to TRBJ1-4; D gene unclear. This CDR3 has 13 amino acids. The V end was cut by 0 bases, the J end by 4 bases, with 3 bases between. CDR3 loop: CASSLAGNEKLFF. The CDR3, as DNA: TGTGCCAGCAGTTTAGCCGGTAATGAAAAACTGTTTTTT.

This clonotype has at least ten counts. The CDR3 loop is CSVAQERSYEQYF. CDR3 DNA: TGCAGCGTTGCACAGGAACGTTCCTACGAGCAGTACTTC. The V gene is TRBV29-1, the J gene TRBJ2-7; possibly TRBD1 for D (5 bases). Trimming took off 4 bases at V and 1 base at J, with 11 bases between the two ends. Germline V gene lookup returns CDR1 SQVTM and CDR2 ANQGSEA. The CDR3 consists of 13 residues.

The V and J genes are TRBV29-1 and TRBJ2-7; possible D gene TRBD1, 5 bases. V was clipped by 6 bases and J by 4 bases, with 22 bases between them. This CDR3 has 15 amino acids. Germline V lookup: CDR1 SQVTM, CDR2 ANQGSEA. DNA for the CDR3: TGCAGCGTGCGCCCCGCCAGAACAAGGGGTTACGAGCAGTACTTC. This translates into CSVRPARTRGYEQYF.

This clonotype was recorded at least ten times. The V call is TRBV6-2 or TRBV6-3, the J call TRBJ1-1; D is uncertain. CDR1 is MNHEY and CDR2 is SVGEGT in the germline V gene. V gave up 0 bases and J gave up 5 bases, with 10 bases separating them. This CDR3 comprises 14 residues. The DNA of the CDR3 is TGTGCCAGCAGTTACTCGGACGGCAAAACTGAAGCTTTCTTT. Translating gives CASSYSDGKTEAFF.

With respect to this clonotype: This could be a read error, since a much larger clone is one nucleotide away. The chain combines TRBV12-3 or TRBV12-4 with TRBJ2-3; D may be TRBD2 (6 bases). The CDR3 totals 14 residues. CDR3 in amino acids: CARSSGLYRDTQYF. In DNA, the CDR3 is TGTGCCAGAAGTTCGGGACTTTATAGAGATACGCAGTATTTT.

In its sample, this clonotype was seen many times. The chain combines TRBV7-2 with TRBJ2-1, with 8 nucleotides matching TRBD2. With V trimmed by 5 bases and J by 3 bases, 9 bases remained unmatched. Looked up from germline, CDR1 is SGHTA and CDR2 is FQGNSA. This CDR3 contains 16 residues. CDR3 in amino acids: CASSPLSGTSYNEQFF. In DNA form, the CDR3 reads TGTGCCAGCAGCCCTCTTAGCGGGACGAGCTACAATGAGCAGTTCTTC.

This chain uses TRBV19 with TRBJ2-3; 8 nucleotides agree with TRBD1. Trimming at V came to 4 bases and at J to 3 bases, leaving 6 bases not matched to a gene. Looked up from germline, CDR1 is LNHDA and CDR2 is SQIVND (reference sequence). The CDR3 runs 15 residues. CDR3 sequence: CASSTDRVWTDTQYF. The CDR3 DNA sequence: TGTGCCAGTAGTACGGACAGGGTATGGACAGATACGCAGTATTTT. Based on the CDR3 plus reference TRBV19 and TRBJ2-3, the full variable domain is DGGITQSPKYLFRKEGQNVTLSCEQNLNHDAMYWYRQDPGQGLRLIYYSQIVNDFQKGDIAEGYSVSREKKESFPLTVTSAQKNPTAFYLCASSTDRVWTDTQYFGPGTRLTVL.

This clonotype was observed at least ten times. The chain employs TRBV28 and TRBJ2-1; possible D gene TRBD1, 6 bases. CDR1 and CDR2 (germline): MDHEN, SYDVKM. Trimming removed 5 bases at V and 4 bases at J, with 9 bases between. The CDR3 sequence is 13 residues long. CDR3 bases: TGTGCCAGCAGTCGAACAGGGTACAATGAGCAGTTCTTC. It yields the protein CASSRTGYNEQFF.

This clonotype was seen many times. This chain uses TRBV7-3 with TRBJ2-2; D is ambiguous. The CDR3 is 14 residues long. V lost 4 bases and J lost 3, with 9 bases in between. Germline lookup yields CDR1 SGHTA and CDR2 FQGTGA. The CDR3 sequence is CASSSDTDTGELFF. The CDR3 nucleotides are TGTGCCAGCAGCTCTGACACGGACACCGGGGAGCTGTTTTTT.